Each of the 21 T cell receptor beta chains below was sequenced from the same sample in a study of shared clonotypes between healthy human individuals. Assay used: immunoSEQ multiplex PCR; TCRdb lists only in-frame clones, some missing. The table has 2 million to 2.5 million clones, roughly 95% seen once. The sample comprised naive CD4+ T cells sorted from blood. Subset denoted: CD45RA+ positively selected. These receptors all come from a man between 18 and 29 years old in good health.

The gene calls are TRBV4-3 and TRBJ2-7; 11 bases are a match to TRBD1. The germline gives CDR1 LGHNA, CDR2 YSLEER. With V trimmed by 0 bases and J by 1 base, 11 bases remained unmatched. The CDR3 has 19 residues. The CDR3 is CASSQEVVRTGGMSYEQYF. The CDR3 coding sequence is TGCGCCAGCAGCCAAGAGGTAGTTAGGACAGGGGGCATGTCCTACGAGCAGTACTTC.

The V gene is TRBV19, the J gene TRBJ2-7; 11 bases match TRBD2. The CDR3 has 16 amino acids. Per the germline V gene, CDR1 is LNHDA and CDR2 is SQIVND (reference sequence). V dropped 5 bases and J dropped 2; count of bases not matched to a gene: 8. The CDR3 loop reads CASSETGTSGTYEQYF. CDR3 nucleotides: TGTGCCAGTAGTGAAACCGGGACTAGCGGTACCTACGAGCAGTACTTC.

This chain joins TRBV7-2 and TRBJ2-1; a possible D gene is TRBD2 (6 bases). Trimming stripped 0 bases from V and 8 bases from J, with 17 bases between. Looked up from germline, CDR1 is SGHTA and CDR2 is FQGNSA. The CDR3 extends over 16 amino acids. In DNA form, the CDR3 reads TGTGCCAGCAGCTTAGCTAGTAGCGGCACTGGGTATGAGCAGTTCTTC. Its translation is CASSLASSGTGYEQFF.

The V gene is TRBV27, the J gene TRBJ1-6; weak D call: TRBD1 (6 bases). This CDR3 contains 16 residues. The germline gives CDR1 MNHEY, CDR2 SMNVEV (reference sequence). Trimming stripped 6 bases from V and 5 bases from J, with 17 bases between. CDR3 nucleotide sequence: TGTGCCAGCAGCTTCGAAAATACAGGGAATAATTCACCCCTCCACTTT. This encodes CASSFENTGNNSPLHF.

Points on this clone: Other nucleotide sequences in the sample specify the same CDR3. The chain couples TRBV25-1 to TRBJ2-7; TRBD1 matches 7 bases. Germline assignment: CDR1 MGHDK and CDR2 SYGVNS. The CDR3 extends over 12 amino acids. The trim removed 4 bases at V and 4 bases at J, leaving 1 base unmatched. The CDR3 spells CASSVQGYEQYF. CDR3 sequence (DNA): TGTGCCAGCAGTGTACAGGGGTACGAGCAGTACTTC.

The chain recombines TRBV11-2 with TRBJ2-7, with 7 positions matching TRBD2. Per germline, CDR1 SGHAT and CDR2 FQNNGV. Trimming cost V 5 bases and J 6 bases; bases outside gene matches: 10. The CDR3 runs 14 residues. The CDR3 loop reads CASSPTLGRSEQYF. The CDR3 nucleotides are TGTGCCAGCAGCCCAACCCTCGGGAGGTCCGAGCAGTACTTC.

The chain employs TRBV5-1 and TRBJ1-4, with 7 bases aligning to TRBD1. V lost 7 bases and J lost 5; bases outside the gene matches: 8. CDR1 and CDR2 from the germline V gene are SGHRS and YFSETQ. The CDR3 is 14 amino acids. CDR3 region: CASQETGRNEKLFF. The CDR3 bases are TGCGCCAGCCAGGAGACAGGGAGGAATGAAAAACTGTTTTTT.

A note on this clone: Other DNA sequences from this sample encode an identical CDR3 as well. J is TRBJ2-7 and V is TRBV7-2; 8 bases fit TRBD1. Germline CDR1 and CDR2: SGHTA and FQGNSA. The CDR3 totals 15 residues. Trimming removed 5 bases from V and 0 bases from J; junction bases left unmatched: 6. CDR3 sequence: CASSLGQGLSYEQYF. The CDR3, as DNA: TGTGCCAGCAGCCTCGGACAGGGCCTCTCCTACGAGCAGTACTTC.

The chain recombines TRBV5-1 with TRBJ2-7, with 7 bases that match TRBD2. The ends lost 0 bases at V and 3 bases at J; junction bases unmatched: 3. Germline values: CDR1 SGHRS, CDR2 YFSETQ. CDR3 length equals 14 residues. In DNA form, the CDR3 reads TGCGCCAGCAGCTTGGCCAGCGGGGACTACGAGCAGTACTTC. Translated, it gives CASSLASGDYEQYF.

This clone was observed a single time. The chain couples TRBV7-8 to TRBJ1-1; D is undetermined. Germline CDR1 is SGHVS and CDR2 is FQNEAQ. V lost 4 bases to trimming and J lost 0 bases, with 6 bases between them. CDR3 length: 13 residues. The CDR3 DNA is TGTGCCAGCAGCTCTTTTGTGAACACTGAAGCTTTCTTT. This gives the protein CASSSFVNTEAFF.

V usage is TRBV5-1 and J usage is TRBJ1-2; D unclear. With 6 bases removed from V and 6 bases from J, the gap between germline ends came to 24 bases. Germline CDR1 reads SGHRS; CDR2 reads YFSETQ. The CDR3 runs to 16 residues. The CDR3: CASTQKGPGNGNGYTF. The DNA for the CDR3 is TGCGCCAGCACGCAAAAAGGTCCGGGGAACGGGAATGGCTACACCTTC.

V usage is TRBV25-1 and J usage is TRBJ2-1; D is possibly TRBD2 (5 bases). This CDR3 has 15 residues. The V gene's germline CDR1 is MGHDK and CDR2 SYGVNS. V shed 6 bases and J shed 7 bases, with 19 bases lying between them. The CDR3 nucleotides are TGTGCCAGCAGAGATAAAAACAGTCGGGGAAATGAGCAGTTCTTC. Residues: CASRDKNSRGNEQFF.

CDR3 DNA: TGCGCCAGCAGGCGAGGTTCGACAGATACGCAGTATTTT. Its translation is CASRRGSTDTQYF. This chain connects TRBV4-1 to TRBJ2-3; D is undetermined. Germline V CDR1 and CDR2: MGHRA, YSYEKL. Trimming removed 6 bases at V and 3 bases at J, with 10 bases between. The CDR3 runs 13 residues.

This chain links TRBV2 with TRBJ2-5; maybe TRBD1 (6 bases). Looked up from germline, CDR1 is SNHLY and CDR2 is FYNNEI. V lost 5 bases to trimming and J lost 5 bases, with 21 bases between them. This CDR3 contains 16 residues. The CDR3, as DNA: TGTGCCAGCAGTCTATCTAGGGGGATAACCTCGGAGACCCAGTACTTC. This translates into CASSLSRGITSETQYF.

The genes are TRBV5-4 and TRBJ1-1; D is undetermined. The CDR3 runs 14 residues. Germline V CDR1 and CDR2: SGHNT, YYREEE (reference sequence). The V gene lost 0 bases and the J gene lost 1 base, with 7 bases spanning the gap. The CDR3 protein is CASSLEAGNTEAFF. The CDR3, as DNA: TGTGCCAGCAGCTTGGAGGCAGGGAACACTGAAGCTTTCTTT.

The rearrangement uses TRBV5-6 and TRBJ2-1, with 10 nucleotides matching TRBD1. After removal of 3 bases from V and 7 bases from J, the junction contained 7 bases not matched to a gene. In germline, CDR1 is SGHDT, CDR2 YYEEEE. This CDR3 has 15 amino acids. CDR3 DNA: TGTGCCAGCAGCTCGGGGGACAGGGGCCCGAATGAGCAGTTCTTC. This codes for CASSSGDRGPNEQFF.

V usage is TRBV2 and J usage is TRBJ1-2; the D gene is possibly TRBD1 (6 bases). The length of the CDR3 is 15 residues. Trimming pared 5 bases from V and 4 bases from J, leaving 17 bases between. Germline CDR1 SNHLY, CDR2 FYNNEI. CDR3 in DNA: TGTGCCAGCAGTCCTGGACAGTCCGGTGGCTATGGCTACACCTTC. This sequence encodes CASSPGQSGGYGYTF.

This clone was detected once. This CDR3 is also generated by other DNA sequences in the sample. The chain combines TRBV9 with TRBJ2-2, with a tentative D call TRBD2 (6 bases). The V gene's germline CDR1 is SGDLS and CDR2 YYNGEE. This CDR3 comprises 16 residues. V was trimmed by 2 bases and J by 1 base, leaving 12 bases between them. CDR3 nucleotide sequence: TGTGCCAGCAGCGTGGGCGCGGGGATGAACACCGGGGAGCTGTTTTTT. Protein: CASSVGAGMNTGELFF.

The chain has TRBV12-5 and TRBJ1-2, with 10 bases that match TRBD1. The V gene end was trimmed by 6 bases and the J gene end by 8 bases; junction bases not matched to a gene: 12. CDR1 is LGHNT and CDR2 is FRNRAP in the germline V gene. The CDR3 sequence is 15 residues long. CDR3 sequence: CASGLTGGQGRGYTF. In DNA, the CDR3 is TGTGCTAGTGGCTTGACAGGGGGCCAGGGGAGGGGCTACACCTTC.

The chain uses TRBV7-2 and TRBJ2-7; D not resolved. This CDR3 has 13 residues. V lost 4 bases, J lost 0 bases, and 7 bases lay in between. Germline CDR1 SGHTA, CDR2 FQGNSA. The CDR3 loop is CASSYPHSYEQYF. CDR3 bases: TGTGCCAGCAGCTATCCGCACTCCTACGAGCAGTACTTC. Full variable domain (outside the CDR3, taken from reference TRBV7-2 and TRBJ2-7): GAGVSQSPSNKVTEKGKDVELRCDPISGHTALYWYRQSLGQGLEFLIYFQGNSAPDKSGLPSDRFSAERTGGSVSTLTIQRTQQEDSAVYLCASSYPHSYEQYFGPGTRLTVT.

This chain joins TRBV10-2 and TRBJ1-6; no clear D. CDR1 and CDR2 (germline): WSHSY, SAAADI. This CDR3 comprises 14 residues. V gave up 5 bases and J gave up 6 bases, with 11 bases separating them. CDR3: CASSFTAFNSPLHF. For the CDR3, the DNA is TGCGCCAGCAGTTTCACAGCCTTTAATTCACCCCTCCACTTT.